This T cell receptor beta chain was sequenced in a study of blood T cell repertoires in COVID-19. About the study: Sites across the United States, Italy and Spain contributed samples from acute and convalescent COVID-19. In each case, the material was cDNA or gDNA derived from T cells, B-cell-depleted T cells, or PBMCs.

With respect to this clone: Sequence at one end of the junction differs from germline and may be a read error.

Only in-frame clones appear in the TCRdb table, and some are missing; sequencing was by immunoSEQ multiplex PCR. Among about 45,000 clones listed, about nine tenths were seen once. The germline gives CDR1 MNHEY, CDR2 SVGAGI. This CDR3 has 15 amino acids. This clonotype originated in a human donor in a cohort sampled during active COVID-19. The sequenced sample was peripheral blood. The chain joins TRBV6-5 to TRBJ1-1; D may be TRBD1 (6 bases). DNA of the CDR3: TGTGCCAGCAGTTACGAACAGGGTCGGATCACTGAGGCTTTCTTT. Encoded protein: CASSYEQGRITEAFF.